This T cell receptor (beta chain) was recovered during a study of response to subunit inactivated influenza vaccine. CDR3 size: 15 residues. Germline V gene data show CDR1 as SGHKS and CDR2 as YYEKEE (reference sequence). The germline V and J ends were trimmed by 4 bases and 8 bases, with 19 bases remaining between them. This clonotype has a count of ten or more. TCRdb called the RT-PCR reads again in MiXCR, with one record for every CDR3 protein. This sample carries just under 550,000 distinct CDR3 sequences, 20% to 25% of them seen once, and the ten largest clones take approximately 3%. These data also formed part of another study, on T cells expressing NK-cell markers. That source reports: It was by 5'RACE template switching with UMIs that TCR beta cDNA was made. Serological testing identified seven of the eight sequenced donors as HCMV-seropositive and one as seronegative. Restriction of the sorted population to alpha-beta TCR T cells was achieved in several experiments with an anti-gamma-delta TCR antibody. In a group of 5 or 6 donors, dominant NKG2C+ clonotypes represented about 1.0-7.5% of CD8+ T cells. HCMV specificity of the expanded NKG2C+ T cell clones stayed unclear.

The chain couples TRBV5-5 to TRBJ2-1; D is tentatively TRBD1 or TRBD2 (6 bases each). The TCR was taken from a man aged 50 or older who received an inactivated influenza vaccine. The sample consisted of CD4+ T cells sorted from PBMCs, taken roughly 13 days after vaccination. The CDR3 region has the DNA TGTGCCAGCAGCCCGGGGGCAGGGATCGCCCATGAGCAGTTCTTC. This codes for CASSPGAGIAHEQFF.